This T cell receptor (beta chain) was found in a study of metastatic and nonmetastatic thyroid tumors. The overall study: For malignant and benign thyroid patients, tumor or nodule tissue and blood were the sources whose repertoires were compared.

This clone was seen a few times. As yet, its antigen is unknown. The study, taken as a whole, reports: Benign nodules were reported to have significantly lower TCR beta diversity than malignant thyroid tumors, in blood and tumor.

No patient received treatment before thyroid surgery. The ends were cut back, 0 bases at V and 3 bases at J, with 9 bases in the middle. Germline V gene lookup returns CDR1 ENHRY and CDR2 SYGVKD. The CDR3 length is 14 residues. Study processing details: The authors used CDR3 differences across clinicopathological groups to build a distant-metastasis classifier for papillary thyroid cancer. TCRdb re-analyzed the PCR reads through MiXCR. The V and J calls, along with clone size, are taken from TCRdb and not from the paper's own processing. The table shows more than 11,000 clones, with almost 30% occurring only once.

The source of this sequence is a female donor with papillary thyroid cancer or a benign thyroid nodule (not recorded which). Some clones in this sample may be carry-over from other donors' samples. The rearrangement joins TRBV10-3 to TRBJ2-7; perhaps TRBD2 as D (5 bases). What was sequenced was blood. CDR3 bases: TGTGCCATCAGTGAGTCGGCGACTAACTACGAGCAGTACTTC. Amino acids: CAISESATNYEQYF.